The clone carrying this TCR beta chain came up many times. Its target is unknown. Germline CDR1 and CDR2: SGHRS and YFSETQ. Trimming at V came to 1 base and at J to 6 bases, leaving 3 bases not matched to a gene. The CDR3 has 13 amino acids. Synthesis of cDNA used 5'RACE (with 10-nucleotide random UMIs). TCRdb reprocessed the 5' RACE reads with MiXCR, giving one entry per CDR3 protein. The table lists approximately 38,000 distinct CDR3 sequences, around 2.5% of them singletons. These data belong to a study of neurological immune-mediated disorders. Whole-study findings and limits: While HTLV-1-associated myelopathy showed the greatest TCR clonal expansion, multiple sclerosis showed the least, falling below healthy controls.

The source of this sequence is a man over 45 with multiple sclerosis. The V gene is TRBV5-1, the J gene TRBJ1-2; 7 nucleotides agree with TRBD1. Source material: PBMCs. The CDR3 spells CASSLWQGDGYTF. CDR3 nucleotide sequence: TGCGCCAGCAGCTTGTGGCAGGGGGATGGCTACACCTTC.